The clone carrying this T cell receptor beta chain was seen repeatedly, ten times or more. Antigen: not known. This specimen comes from a study of molecular identifiers for immune sequencing clone quantification. Findings of the study overall: Barcode-sharing identical TCR molecules could underestimate highly expanded clone sizes. Among approximately 1 million naive cells, as was reported, spiked Jurkat TCR RNA from one cell was detectable.

Sorting isolated naive CD8 T cells as CD8+CD4-CCR7+CD45RA+ events. It was with previously described methods and listed TCR primers that bulk TCR libraries were made. Using its own MiXCR run on the PCR reads, TCRdb lists one record per CDR3 protein. This table holds approximately 590,000 distinct CDR3 sequences, roughly 27% found once. This CDR3 contains 16 residues. V lost 0 bases, J lost 2 bases, and 14 bases lay in between. Germline V gene lookup returns CDR1 SGHDT and CDR2 YYEEEE. The source of this sequence is a human donor in good health. Some libraries in this study had Jurkat cell RNA spiked in. This chain links TRBV5-6 with TRBJ1-1, with D tentatively TRBD1 (5 bases). The source material was naive CD8+ T cells from blood, with Jurkat cell RNA spiked in. As to subset: FACS-sorted CD8+CD4-CCR7+CD45RA+ naive T cells. The CDR3 bases are TGTGCCAGCAGCTTGGAGGAGGGCAGGGCCAACACTGAAGCTTTCTTT. Its protein product is CASSLEEGRANTEAFF.